In its sample, the clone carrying this T cell receptor beta chain was seen once. RNA was extracted and reverse transcribed into cDNA as the sequencing template. The repertoire was sequenced with immunoSEQ multiplex PCR; TCRdb's copy has only in-frame clones and lacks some. The sample lists 10,000 to 15,000 clones; about 70% were seen once. The source of the sample is a study of CD8+ T cells in alopecia areata. This sample's treatment: oral pan-JAK inhibitor, 5-10 mg twice daily. Sampling of alopecia areata patients yielded lesional scalp punch biopsies as well as peripheral blood. The TCR originated in a human donor with alopecia areata. The sample here was skin, taken at week 4, from a patient treated with tofacitinib.

This chain's CDR3 is CASKGSGEAFF. CDR3 coding DNA: TGTGCCAGCAAAGGATCGGGTGAAGCTTTCTTT. V gene TRBV7-9 combines with J gene TRBJ1-1; D unresolved. The CDR3 is 11 residues long. Germline lookup yields CDR1 SEHNR and CDR2 FQNEAQ (reference sequence). V shed 7 bases and J shed 7 bases, with 10 bases lying between them.